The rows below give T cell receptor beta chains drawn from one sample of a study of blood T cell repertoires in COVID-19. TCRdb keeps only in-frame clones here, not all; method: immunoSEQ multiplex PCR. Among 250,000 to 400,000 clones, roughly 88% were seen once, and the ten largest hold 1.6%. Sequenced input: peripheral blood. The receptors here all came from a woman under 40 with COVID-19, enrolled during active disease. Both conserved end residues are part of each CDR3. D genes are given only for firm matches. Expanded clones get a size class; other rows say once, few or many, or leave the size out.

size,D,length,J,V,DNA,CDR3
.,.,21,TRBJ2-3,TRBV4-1,TGCGCCAGCAGCCAAGATGGCCCTGTAGCGCGCACCGCCGGACGGGGAGATACGCAGTATTTT,CASSQDGPVARTAGRGDTQYF
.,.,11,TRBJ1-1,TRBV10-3,TGTGCCATCAGTGAGAGGGGTGAAGCTTTCTTT,CAISERGEAFF
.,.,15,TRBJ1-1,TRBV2,TGTGCCAGCAGTCCAAACCGGGGATGGGGCACTGAAGCTTTCTTT,CASSPNRGWGTEAFF
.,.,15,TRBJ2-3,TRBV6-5,TGTGCCAGCAGTTACGGGGTAGGGGGCACAGATACGCAGTATTTT,CASSYGVGGTDTQYF
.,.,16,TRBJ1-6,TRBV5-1,TGCGCCAGCAGCTATGGATCTAGCTCCTATAATTCACCCCTCCACTTT,CASSYGSSSYNSPLHF
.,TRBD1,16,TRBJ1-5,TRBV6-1,TGTGCCAGCAGTGTTAGGACAGGGGGCGTCAATCAGCCCCAGCATTTT,CASSVRTGGVNQPQHF
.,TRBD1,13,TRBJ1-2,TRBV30,TGTGCCTCCAACAGGGGAAGTAACTATGGCTACACCTTC,CASNRGSNYGYTF
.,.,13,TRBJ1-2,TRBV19,TGTGCCAGTAGTCCTTCAGTCAACTATGGCTACACCTTC,CASSPSVNYGYTF
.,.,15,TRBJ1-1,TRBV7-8,TGTGCCAGCAGCCGGGGGCCCGCGCCCAACACTGAAGCTTTCTTT,CASSRGPAPNTEAFF
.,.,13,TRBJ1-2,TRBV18,TGTGCCAGCTCACACAGAACAGTGGATGGCTACACCTTC,CASSHRTVDGYTF
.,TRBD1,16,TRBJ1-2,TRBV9,TGTGCCAGCAGCGTAGTGGGGTCAGGGGGCCCTTATGGCTACACCTTC,CASSVVGSGGPYGYTF
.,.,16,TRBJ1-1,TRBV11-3,TGTGCCAGCAGCCTGGGGTCCGGGGGAGGATTCACTGAAGCTTTCTTT,CASSLGSGGGFTEAFF
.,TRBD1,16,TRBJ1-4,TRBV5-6,TGTGCCAGCAGTCAATATCTACAGGGGTTCGGTGAAAAACTGTTTTTT,CASSQYLQGFGEKLFF
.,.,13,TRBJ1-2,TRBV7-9,TGTGCCAGCAGCTTAGCGGGGACTTCTGGCTACACCTTC,CASSLAGTSGYTF
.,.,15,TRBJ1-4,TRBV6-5,TGTGCCAGCGGCAAACAGACGGCAACTAATGAAAAACTGTTTTTT,CASGKQTATNEKLFF
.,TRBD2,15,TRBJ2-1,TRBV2,TGTGCCAGCATGAACGAGCGGGGGGGGAAAAATGAGCAGTTCTTC,CASMNERGGKNEQFF
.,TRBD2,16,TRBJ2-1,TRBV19,TGTGCCAGTAGTATTCCAGGACTAGCGGGGGGGAATGAGCAGTTCTTC,CASSIPGLAGGNEQFF
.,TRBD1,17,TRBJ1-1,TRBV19,TGTGCCAGTAGTCCTCCGGGGACAGGGTCTTTATATGTTGAAGCTTTCTTT,CASSPPGTGSLYVEAFF
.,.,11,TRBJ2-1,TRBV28,TGTGCCAGCACCAAACGGGGTGAGCAGTTCTTC,CASTKRGEQFF
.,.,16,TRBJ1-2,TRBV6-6,TGTGCCAGCAGTCCCGAAATACGGGGAGCAACCTATGGCTACACCTTC,CASSPEIRGATYGYTF
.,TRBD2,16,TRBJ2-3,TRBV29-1,TGCAGCGTTGAAGATTTAGGTAGCGGGGGGGCGTCTACGCAGTATTTT,CSVEDLGSGGASTQYF
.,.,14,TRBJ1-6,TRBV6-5,TGTGCCAGCAGCGGGGGACCAACTAATTCACCCCTCCACTTT,CASSGGPTNSPLHF
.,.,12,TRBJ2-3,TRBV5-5,TGTGCCAGCAGCTTGGGAGAAGATACGCAGTATTTT,CASSLGEDTQYF
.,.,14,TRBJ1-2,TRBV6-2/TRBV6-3,TGTGCCAGCAGTTACAACCAGGGCTCCTATGGCTACACCTTC,CASSYNQGSYGYTF
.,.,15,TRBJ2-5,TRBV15,TGTGCCACCAGCAGAGGTGGGAGGGGGATGGAGACCCAGTACTTC,CATSRGGRGMETQYF
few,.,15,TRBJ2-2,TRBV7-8,TGTGCCAGCAGCCAAACACGTATTGGCACCGGGGAGCTGTTTTTT,CASSQTRIGTGELFF
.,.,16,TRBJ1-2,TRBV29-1,TGCAGCGTTGAAGAATTTATGGGGGCGGAATCAGGGGGCTACACCTTC,CSVEEFMGAESGGYTF
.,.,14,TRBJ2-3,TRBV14,TGTGCCAGCAGCCAAGATTGGGGGGCAGATACGCAGTATTTT,CASSQDWGADTQYF
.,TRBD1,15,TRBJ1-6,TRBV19,TGTGCCAGTAGTGACGAGACAGGGGAGGCTTCACCCCTCCACTTT,CASSDETGEASPLHF
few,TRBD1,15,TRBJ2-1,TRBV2,TGTGCCAGCAGTGAGCAGACAGGGGAGTGGAGTGAGCAGTTCTTC,CASSEQTGEWSEQFF
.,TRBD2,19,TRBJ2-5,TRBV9,TGTGCCAGCAGCGTAGCTCCGTTGAGCGGGGGGCCGGACCAAGAGACCCAGTACTTC,CASSVAPLSGGPDQETQYF
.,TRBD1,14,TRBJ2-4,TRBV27,TGTGCCAGCAGACTCGGGACAGGGCTGAACATTCAGTACTTC,CASRLGTGLNIQYF
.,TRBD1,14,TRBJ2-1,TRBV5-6,TGTGCCAGCAGCACGACAGGGGTCCGCAATGAGCAGTTCTTC,CASSTTGVRNEQFF
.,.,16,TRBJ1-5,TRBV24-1,TGTGCCACCAGTGATCAGACAGTTACGGGCAATCAGCCCCAGCATTTT,CATSDQTVTGNQPQHF
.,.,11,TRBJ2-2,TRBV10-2,TGCGCCAGCAGCGTACAGGGGGAGCTGTTTTTT,CASSVQGELFF
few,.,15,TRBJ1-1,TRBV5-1,TGCGCCAGCAGCTTGGGAGGCGGGGAGAACACTGAAGCTTTCTTT,CASSLGGGENTEAFF
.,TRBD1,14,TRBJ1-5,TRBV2,TGTGCCAGCAGTGACGACAGGGGCAATCAGCCCCAGCATTTT,CASSDDRGNQPQHF
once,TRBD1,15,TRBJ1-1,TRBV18,TGTGCCAGCTCACCCCGGACAGGGGAGAACACTGAAGCTTTCTTT,CASSPRTGENTEAFF
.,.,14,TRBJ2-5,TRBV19,TGTGCCAGTAGTAAAGCAGGGTTGATGGAGACCCAGTACTTC,CASSKAGLMETQYF
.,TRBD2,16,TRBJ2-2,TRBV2,TGTGCCAGCACCCTCACGGGGGGGCTGTACACCGGGGAGCTGTTTTTT,CASTLTGGLYTGELFF
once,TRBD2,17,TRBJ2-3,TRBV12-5,TGTGCTAGTGGTTTGGCCCCCCGGGTAGCGGGGGAAGATACGCAGTATTTT,CASGLAPRVAGEDTQYF
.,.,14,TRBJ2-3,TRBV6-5,TGTGCCAGCAGCGGGCGGACTTTCACAGATACGCAGTATTTT,CASSGRTFTDTQYF
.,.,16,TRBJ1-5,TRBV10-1,TGCGCCAGCAGTAATCGGCCCAGGGGTAGCAATCAGCCCCAGCATTTT,CASSNRPRGSNQPQHF
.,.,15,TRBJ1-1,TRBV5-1,TGCGCCAGCAGCTTGGGACCGACAGGAGGAACTGAAGCTTTCTTT,CASSLGPTGGTEAFF
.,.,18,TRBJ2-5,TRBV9,TGTGCCAGCAGCGTGTCAGCGGGCGGCGCTGCGTTCCAAGAGACCCAGTACTTC,CASSVSAGGAAFQETQYF
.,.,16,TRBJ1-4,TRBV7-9,TGTGCCAGCAGCCCCAAAGTCAGGGGTACTAATGAAAAACTGTTTTTT,CASSPKVRGTNEKLFF
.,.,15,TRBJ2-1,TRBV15,TGTGCCACCAGCAGCTATAGTTCGGCAGGTAGTGAGCAGTTCTTC,CATSSYSSAGSEQFF
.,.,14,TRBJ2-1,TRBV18,TGTGCCAGCTCACCTCCTACCTCCTACAATGAGCAGTTCTTC,CASSPPTSYNEQFF
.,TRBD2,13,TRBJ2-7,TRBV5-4,TGTGCCAGCAGCGCCGGACTAGCGACCGAGCAGTACTTC,CASSAGLATEQYF
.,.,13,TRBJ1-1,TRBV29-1,TGCAGCGTTCCCAGTCAGTTGAACACTGAAGCTTTCTTT,CSVPSQLNTEAFF
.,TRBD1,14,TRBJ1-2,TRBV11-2,TGTGCCAGCAGCTTGGGACAGGGGTTGGGGGGCTACACCTTC,CASSLGQGLGGYTF
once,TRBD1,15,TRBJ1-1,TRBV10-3,TGTGCCATCAGTGACCCGGACAGGAAGAACACTGAAGCTTTCTTT,CAISDPDRKNTEAFF
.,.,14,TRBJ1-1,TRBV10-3,TGTGCCATCAGTGATAACAGCTTGAACACTGAAGCTTTCTTT,CAISDNSLNTEAFF
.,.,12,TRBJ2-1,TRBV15,TGTGCCACCAGAGACCCCCCGGGTGAGCAGTTCTTC,CATRDPPGEQFF